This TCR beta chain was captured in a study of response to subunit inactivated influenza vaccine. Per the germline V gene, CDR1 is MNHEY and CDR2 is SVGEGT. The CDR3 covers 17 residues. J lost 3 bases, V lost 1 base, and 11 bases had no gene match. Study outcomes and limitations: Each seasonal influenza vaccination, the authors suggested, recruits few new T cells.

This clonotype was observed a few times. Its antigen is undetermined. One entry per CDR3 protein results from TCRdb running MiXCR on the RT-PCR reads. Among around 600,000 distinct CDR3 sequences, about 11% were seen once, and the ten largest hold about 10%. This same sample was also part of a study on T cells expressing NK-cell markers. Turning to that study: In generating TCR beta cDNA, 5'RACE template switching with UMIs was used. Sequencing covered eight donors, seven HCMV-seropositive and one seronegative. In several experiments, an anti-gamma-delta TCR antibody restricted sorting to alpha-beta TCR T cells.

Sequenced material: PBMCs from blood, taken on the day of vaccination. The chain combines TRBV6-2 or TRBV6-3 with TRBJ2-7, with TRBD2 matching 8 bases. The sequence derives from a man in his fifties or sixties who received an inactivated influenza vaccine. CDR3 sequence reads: CASSYLTTSGGLYEQYF. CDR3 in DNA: TGTGCCAGCAGTTACTTAACTACTAGCGGCGGGCTCTACGAGCAGTACTTC.